The source of this TCR beta chain is a study of OX40 agonist ivuxolimab in advanced cancers. Sequencing was performed with immunoSEQ multiplex PCR; in TCRdb, only in-frame clones are kept and a portion is missing. The sample has tens of thousands of clones, 89% seen once. This specimen was CD4+ or CD8+ T cells sorted from blood, taken in a trial of the OX40 agonist ivuxolimab. The origin of this receptor is an adult with an advanced solid tumor such as melanoma, head and neck, liver or kidney cancer.

The CDR3 reads CASSSGRTDFDYEQYF. The CDR3 DNA is TGCGCCAGCAGCTCCGGCCGGACGGACTTCGATTACGAGCAGTACTTC. The chain uses TRBV5-1 and TRBJ2-7; possible D gene TRBD2, 5 bases. The CDR3 is 16 amino acids. With 3 bases removed from V and 4 bases from J, the gap between germline ends came to 20 bases. From germline, CDR1 is SGHRS and CDR2 YFSETQ.